A single sample is the source of the 30 T cell receptor beta chains below, sequenced in a study of a mutant IDH1 vaccine in newly diagnosed glioma. Time point in this sample: week 23, last vaccination. The vaccine gave 300 ug of a 20-mer mutant IDH1 peptide subcutaneously per dose. These receptors' antigens are unknown. Only in-frame clones appear in the TCRdb table, and some are missing; sequencing was by immunoSEQ multiplex PCR. The sample consists of about 64,000 clones, about 85% of them appearing once. The sample in question was PBMCs, obtained from a glioma patient whose treatment included an IDH1 peptide vaccine. The source is a man aged 25 to 40 with glioma.

The chain employs TRBV5-1 and TRBJ1-1; no reliable D call. Germline V lookup: CDR1 SGHRS, CDR2 YFSETQ. V was shortened by 1 base and J by 0 bases, with 13 bases between the two germline ends. The CDR3 has 16 amino acids. CDR3 nucleotide sequence: TGCGCCAGCAGCTTGTTAGGGCGCTCCATGAACACTGAAGCTTTCTTT. Its translation: CASSLLGRSMNTEAFF.

The rearrangement joins TRBV4-1 to TRBJ1-5; D perhaps matches TRBD1 (6 bases). Germline V gene lookup returns CDR1 MGHRA and CDR2 YSYEKL. The CDR3 covers 16 residues. Trimming shortened V by 0 bases and J by 3 bases, and 12 bases separated the two germline ends. DNA for the CDR3: TGCGCCAGCAGCCAAGATCAGGACAGCTACAATCAGCCCCAGCATTTT. This sequence encodes CASSQDQDSYNQPQHF.

The gene calls are TRBV6-1 and TRBJ1-1, with D possibly matching TRBD1 (5 bases). In germline, CDR1 is MNHNS, CDR2 SASEGT. Trimming pared 7 bases from V and 4 bases from J, leaving 16 bases between. The CDR3 spans 14 residues. In DNA form, the CDR3 reads TGTGCCAGCAAAATGACAGACCGCTCCACTGAAGCTTTCTTT. Amino acid sequence: CASKMTDRSTEAFF.

The gene calls are TRBV9 and TRBJ2-3, with 7 bases fitting TRBD2. Germline V gene sequence: CDR1 SGDLS, CDR2 YYNGEE. This CDR3 has 15 residues. The V and J ends lost 2 bases and 2 bases, in that order; junction bases with no gene match: 5. CDR3: CASSVGAGLTDTQYF. In DNA form, the CDR3 reads TGTGCCAGCAGCGTGGGAGCGGGGCTCACAGATACGCAGTATTTT.

The V and J genes are TRBV28 and TRBJ2-1, with 8 bases identical to TRBD1. Germline V gene sequence: CDR1 MDHEN, CDR2 SYDVKM. The CDR3 runs to 14 residues. The trim removed 6 bases at V and 2 bases at J, leaving 3 bases unmatched. CDR3 residues: CASRPGGAYNEQFF. CDR3 nucleotide sequence: TGTGCCAGCAGGCCAGGGGGCGCCTACAATGAGCAGTTCTTC. Variable domain in full (rest from reference TRBV28 and TRBJ2-1): DVKVTQSSRYLVKRTGEKVFLECVQDMDHENMFWYRQDPGLGLRLIYFSYDVKMKEKGDIPEGYSVSREKKERFSLILESASTNQTSMYLCASRPGGAYNEQFFGPGTRLTVL.

This clone was picked up a small number of times. V and J are TRBV27 and TRBJ2-7; TRBD1 or TRBD2 may be the D gene (6 bases each). This CDR3 is built from 16 residues. The germline V gene encodes CDR1 MNHEY and CDR2 SMNVEV (reference sequence). Trimming took 2 bases from V and 5 from J, leaving 19 bases between them. Written as DNA, the CDR3 is TGTGCCAGCAGTTTAAGGAGGGGGGAAATAGGCAACGAGCAGTACTTC. It specifies CASSLRRGEIGNEQYF.

This clone was recorded once. CDR3 residues: CASNSRGDYGYTF. Written as DNA, the CDR3 is TGTGCCAGTAACTCCAGGGGCGACTATGGCTACACCTTC. The J gene is TRBJ1-2, the V gene TRBV19; D perhaps matches TRBD1 (6 bases). Trimming pared 7 bases from V and 3 bases from J, leaving 12 bases between. CDR3 length equals 13 residues. Per the germline V gene, CDR1 is LNHDA and CDR2 is SQIVND (reference sequence).

The chain combines TRBV5-1 with TRBJ1-1, with D maybe TRBD1 (6 bases). Trimming pared 4 bases from V and 7 bases from J, leaving 11 bases between. Per the germline V gene, CDR1 is SGHRS and CDR2 is YFSETQ. The CDR3 covers 12 residues. In DNA, the CDR3 is TGCGCCAGCAGCCCGGGGGGGCATGAAGCTTTCTTT. Its translation: CASSPGGHEAFF.

The chain is built from TRBV11-2 and TRBJ1-2, with a possible D match to TRBD1 (5 bases). This CDR3 has 15 residues. From germline, CDR1 is SGHAT and CDR2 FQNNGV. The V end was cut by 3 bases, the J end by 5 bases, with 16 bases between. This chain's CDR3 is CASSFTSGPSYGYTF. CDR3 nucleotide sequence: TGTGCCAGCAGCTTTACCTCGGGACCCTCTTATGGCTACACCTTC. The whole variable domain, remainder taken from reference TRBV11-2 and TRBJ1-2, is EAGVAQSPRYKIIEKRQSVAFWCNPISGHATLYWYQQILGQGPKLLIQFQNNGVVDDSQLPKDRFSAERLKGVDSTLKIQPAKLEDSAVYLCASSFTSGPSYGYTFGSGTRLTVV.

This chain uses TRBV30 with TRBJ1-1; TRBD1 matches 7 bases. Per the germline V gene, CDR1 is GTSNPN and CDR2 is SVGIG (reference sequence). Unmatched junction bases numbered 6, after V lost 7 bases and J lost 7 bases. CDR3 length: 11 residues. The CDR3 nucleotides are TGTGCCTCTAACAGGGGATTTGAAGCTTTCTTT. Translation gives CASNRGFEAFF.

The rearrangement joins TRBV5-1 to TRBJ1-5; no firm D call. Trimming removed 5 bases at V and 0 bases at J, with 33 bases between. Per germline, CDR1 SGHRS and CDR2 YFSETQ. This CDR3 comprises 22 residues. CDR3 bases: TGCGCCAGCAGTTATATTGATCATGGCCGGGATAGGTTTAAAAATAGCAATCAGCCCCAGCATTTT. As protein: CASSYIDHGRDRFKNSNQPQHF.

The chain carries TRBV5-1 and TRBJ2-3; no firm D call. There are 13 residues in the CDR3. Germline V gene data show CDR1 as SGHRS and CDR2 as YFSETQ. Trimming pared 4 bases from V and 2 bases from J, leaving 8 bases between. CDR3 DNA sequence: TGCGCCAGCAGCGATCTTATCACAGATACGCAGTATTTT. It specifies CASSDLITDTQYF.

The V call is TRBV25-1, the J call TRBJ1-5; D call uncertain. V lost 1 base and J lost 5, with 9 bases in between. CDR3 size: 14 residues. Germline values: CDR1 MGHDK, CDR2 SYGVNS. This CDR3 is CASSESRRDQPQHF. For the CDR3, the DNA is TGTGCCAGCAGTGAATCCCGGAGGGATCAGCCCCAGCATTTT.

The chain links TRBV19 to TRBJ2-6, with D possibly being TRBD1 (5 bases). Germline V gives CDR1 LNHDA, CDR2 SQIVND (reference sequence). Trimming shortened V by 6 bases and J by 4 bases, and 10 bases separated the two germline ends. This CDR3 is 14 amino acids long. CDR3 nucleotide sequence: TGTGCCAGTAGAGCAGGGTCCGGGGCCAACGTCCTGACTTTC. Translated, it gives CASRAGSGANVLTF.

This clone was counted a single time. The V and J genes are TRBV21-1 and TRBJ1-4. TRBV21-1 constitutes a pseudogene. The CDR3 spans 17 residues. The CDR3 reads CASSKNDGYFIREKLFF. The CDR3 DNA is TGTGCCAGCAGCAAAAATGATGGGTACTTTATTCGCGAAAAACTGTTTTTT.

This sequence joins TRBV6-1 and TRBJ2-7, with D unclear. Germline V CDR1 and CDR2: MNHNS, SASEGT. The CDR3 is 13 residues long. Deletions cut 6 bases from V and 2 bases from J, with 11 bases between. This chain's CDR3 is CASRSGATYEQYF. DNA for the CDR3: TGTGCCAGCAGGTCGGGCGCGACCTACGAGCAGTACTTC.

The V gene is TRBV4-1, the J gene TRBJ1-3; no clear D gene. Trimming removed 1 base from V and 3 bases from J, with 7 bases in between. In germline, CDR1 is MGHRA, CDR2 YSYEKL. CDR3 length equals 14 residues. CDR3 loop: CASSQVSSGNTIYF. DNA for the CDR3: TGCGCCAGCAGCCAAGTTAGTAGTGGAAACACCATATATTTT.

The V and J genes are TRBV5-1 and TRBJ1-2, with D perhaps matching TRBD1 (5 bases). This CDR3 is built from 15 residues. Looked up from germline, CDR1 is SGHRS and CDR2 is YFSETQ. The germline V and J ends were trimmed by 0 bases and 2 bases, with 11 bases remaining between them. The CDR3 DNA reads TGCGCCAGCAGCTTGGCGGGTTCAGGGAACTATGGCTACACCTTC. This encodes CASSLAGSGNYGYTF.

V is TRBV4-1 and J is TRBJ1-2, with a weak D call TRBD1 (6 bases). CDR1 and CDR2 from the germline V gene are MGHRA and YSYEKL. CDR3 length equals 16 residues. Trimming pared 0 bases from V and 7 bases from J, leaving 18 bases between. CDR3 DNA: TGCGCCAGCAGCCAAGATTCCCTGGGGGGCCCCCGTGGCTACACCTTC. It encodes CASSQDSLGGPRGYTF.

V usage is TRBV7-9 and J usage is TRBJ2-3; D not resolved. CDR3 length equals 14 residues. Germline V gives CDR1 SEHNR, CDR2 FQNEAQ (reference sequence). V was pared by 8 bases and J by 2 bases, with 14 bases between. This CDR3 reads CASRRPDTTDTQYF. The CDR3 nucleotides read TGTGCCAGCCGCCGACCAGACACCACAGATACGCAGTATTTT.

CDR3 coding DNA: TGTGCCAGCAGTCTAATAACCGGGACAGGGAAGGGCTCTGAAGCTTTCTTT. Protein product: CASSLITGTGKGSEAFF. The gene calls are TRBV28 and TRBJ1-1; 9 nucleotides line up with TRBD1. V was clipped by 5 bases and J by 6 bases; unmatched bases: 16. This CDR3 has 17 amino acids. In germline, CDR1 is MDHEN, CDR2 SYDVKM.

This clone appeared a few times. The chain has TRBV4-1 and TRBJ1-5; 7 bases align to TRBD1. This CDR3 is 21 amino acids long. Per germline, CDR1 MGHRA and CDR2 YSYEKL. V shed 1 base and J 0 bases; nucleotides not matched to a gene: 18. The CDR3 DNA reads as TGCGCCAGCAGCCAAGTCGATTTTCGAGGGGGCGAACATAATAGCAATCAGCCCCAGCATTTT. This codes for CASSQVDFRGGEHNSNQPQHF.

The chain is built from TRBV7-2 and TRBJ1-5, with a weak D call TRBD1 (5 bases). This CDR3 has 15 residues. V gave up 3 bases and J gave up 5 bases, with 14 bases separating them. The germline CDR1 and CDR2 sequences are SGHTA and FQGNSA. CDR3: CASSLDWTSYQPQHF. The DNA of the CDR3 is TGTGCCAGCAGCTTGGATTGGACAAGTTATCAGCCCCAGCATTTT. The complete variable domain, with remaining parts taken from reference TRBV7-2 and TRBJ1-5, reads GAGVSQSPSNKVTEKGKDVELRCDPISGHTALYWYRQSLGQGLEFLIYFQGNSAPDKSGLPSDRFSAERTGGSVSTLTIQRTQQEDSAVYLCASSLDWTSYQPQHFGDGTRLSIL.

This clone was counted a few times. The chain employs TRBV6-1 and TRBJ1-2; TRBD1 matches at 7 bases. V trimming: 1 base; J trimming: 2 bases; junction bases outside the gene matches: 7. From germline, CDR1 is MNHNS and CDR2 SASEGT. There are 16 residues in the CDR3. The CDR3 spells CASSEDPDRTNYGYTF. In DNA form, the CDR3 reads TGTGCCAGCAGTGAAGACCCGGACAGGACAAACTATGGCTACACCTTC.

The rearrangement links TRBV29-1 to TRBJ2-7; the D call may be TRBD1 or TRBD2 (5 bases each). The ends were cut back, 2 bases at V and 0 bases at J, with 11 bases in the middle. The CDR3 sequence is 14 residues long. Germline V gives CDR1 SQVTM, CDR2 ANQGSEA. The CDR3 nucleotides read TGCAGCGTTGAATCGGGACCCCTCTCCTACGAGCAGTACTTC. The encoded protein is CSVESGPLSYEQYF.

This sequence joins TRBV5-4 and TRBJ2-5; TRBD1 matches at 9 bases. This CDR3 contains 16 residues. CDR1 is SGHNT, CDR2 YYREEE, per germline (reference sequence). J was trimmed by 5 bases and V by 0 bases; bases with no gene match: 8. CDR3 DNA sequence: TGTGCCAGCAGCTTGGGTACAGGGGGCTCATGGGAGACCCAGTACTTC. This translates into CASSLGTGGSWETQYF.

The rearrangement joins TRBV28 to TRBJ2-1; the match to TRBD2 covers 10 bases. The CDR3 length is 14 residues. With V trimmed by 5 bases and J by 6 bases, 4 bases remained unmatched. Germline lookup yields CDR1 MDHEN and CDR2 SYDVKM. CDR3 nucleotide sequence: TGTGCCAGCAGTCAAGCGGGGGGGCTCAATGAGCAGTTCTTC. Its protein is CASSQAGGLNEQFF.

The chain couples TRBV19 to TRBJ1-5, with D unclear. CDR3 length: 13 residues. V lost 5 bases to trimming and J lost 0 bases, with 5 bases between them. Germline CDR1 and CDR2: LNHDA and SQIVND (reference sequence). Written as DNA, the CDR3 is TGTGCCAGTAGTCGGGGTAGCAATCAGCCCCAGCATTTT. Protein sequence: CASSRGSNQPQHF.

The V and J genes are TRBV2 and TRBJ1-5; unclear D gene. Germline CDR1 SNHLY, CDR2 FYNNEI. The CDR3 covers 15 residues. Trimming pared 6 bases from V and 0 bases from J, leaving 12 bases between. CDR3 amino acids: CASSRRRDSNQPQHF. In DNA form, the CDR3 reads TGTGCCAGCAGCCGAAGACGGGATAGCAATCAGCCCCAGCATTTT. Full variable domain (outside the CDR3, taken from reference TRBV2 and TRBJ1-5): EPEVTQTPSHQVTQMGQEVILRCVPISNHLYFYWYRQILGQKVEFLVSFYNNEISEKSEIFDDQFSVERPDGSNFTLKIRSTKLEDSAMYFCASSRRRDSNQPQHFGDGTRLSIL.

This chain connects TRBV28 to TRBJ2-1; the match to TRBD2 covers 9 bases. The V gene's germline CDR1 is MDHEN and CDR2 SYDVKM. The CDR3 has 17 residues. V lost 3 bases, J lost 8 bases, and 14 bases stayed unmatched. The CDR3 sequence is CASSFRTERGAIDEQFF. CDR3 bases: TGTGCCAGCAGTTTCCGGACCGAGCGGGGGGCCATAGATGAGCAGTTCTTC.